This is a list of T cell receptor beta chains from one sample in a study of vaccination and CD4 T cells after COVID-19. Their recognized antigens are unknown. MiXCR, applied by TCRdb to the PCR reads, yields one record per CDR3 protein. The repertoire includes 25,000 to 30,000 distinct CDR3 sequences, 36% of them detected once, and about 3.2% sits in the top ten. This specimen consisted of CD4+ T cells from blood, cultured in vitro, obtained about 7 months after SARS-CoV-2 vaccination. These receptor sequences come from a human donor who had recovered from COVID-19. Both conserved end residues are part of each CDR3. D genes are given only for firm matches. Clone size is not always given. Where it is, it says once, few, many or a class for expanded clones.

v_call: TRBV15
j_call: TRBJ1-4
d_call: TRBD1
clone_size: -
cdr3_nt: TGTGCCACCAGCATTGACAGGGGGCTTAATGAAAAACTGTTTTTT
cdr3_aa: CATSIDRGLNEKLFF

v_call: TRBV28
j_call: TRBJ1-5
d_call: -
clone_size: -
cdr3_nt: TGTGCCAGCAGTTTGGTCCGGGGAAAGGGGAAGAATCAGCCCCAGCATTTT
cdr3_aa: CASSLVRGKGKNQPQHF

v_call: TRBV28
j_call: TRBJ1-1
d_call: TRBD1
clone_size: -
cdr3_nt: TGTGCCAGCGGCCTTACAGGGGGCCTTCTGAACACTGAAGCTTTCTTT
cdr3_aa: CASGLTGGLLNTEAFF

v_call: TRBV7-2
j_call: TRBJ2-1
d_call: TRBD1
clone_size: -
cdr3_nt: TGTGTCAGCAGCTTAGGGGGCTGGGTCGGTGAGCAGTTCTTC
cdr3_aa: CVSSLGGWVGEQFF

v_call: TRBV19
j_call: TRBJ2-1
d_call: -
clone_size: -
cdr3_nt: TGTGCCAGCGCGGGACAGCGGGGTTTTGGTGAGCAGTTCTTC
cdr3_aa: CASAGQRGFGEQFF

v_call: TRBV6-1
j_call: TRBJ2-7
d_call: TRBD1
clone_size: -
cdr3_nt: TGTGCCAGCAGTAGGACAGGGGTCGGGCAGTACTTC
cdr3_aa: CASSRTGVGQYF

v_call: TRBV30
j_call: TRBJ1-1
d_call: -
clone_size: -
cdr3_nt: TGTGCCTGGGCACAGGAAGGCACTGAAGCTTTCTTT
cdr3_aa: CAWAQEGTEAFF

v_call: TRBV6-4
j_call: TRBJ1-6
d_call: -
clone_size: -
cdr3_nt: TGTGCCAGCAGTGACCTGGCGGGTAATTCACCCCTCCACTTT
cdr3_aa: CASSDLAGNSPLHF

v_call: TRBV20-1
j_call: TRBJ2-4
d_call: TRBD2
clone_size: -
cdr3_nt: TGCAGTGCTACTAACCTCCTAGCGGGAGGGGCCAAAAACATTCAGTACTTC
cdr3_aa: CSATNLLAGGAKNIQYF

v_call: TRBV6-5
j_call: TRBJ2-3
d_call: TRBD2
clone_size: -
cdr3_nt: TGTGCCAGCAGTTTAGCCCCCGCGGGAGTGGCAGATACGCAGTATTTT
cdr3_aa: CASSLAPAGVADTQYF

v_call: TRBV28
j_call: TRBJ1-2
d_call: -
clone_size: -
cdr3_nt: TGTGCCAGCAGCCCAGTAGGGACCCTCGCTTATGGCTACACCTTC
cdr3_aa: CASSPVGTLAYGYTF

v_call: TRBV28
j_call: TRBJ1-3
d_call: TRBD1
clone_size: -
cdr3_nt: TGTGCCAGCAGTAGACCGGGACAGGGACACTCTGGAAACACCATATATTTT
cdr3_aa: CASSRPGQGHSGNTIYF

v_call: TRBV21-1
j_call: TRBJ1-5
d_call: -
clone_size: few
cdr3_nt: TGTGCCAGCAGCAAAGGGGGCAATCAGCCCCAGCATTTT
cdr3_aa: CASSKGGNQPQHF

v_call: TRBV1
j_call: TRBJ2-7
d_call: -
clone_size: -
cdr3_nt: TGCACCAGCAGCCTACTAGCGGGACAACCCTACGAGCAGTACTTC
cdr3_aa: CTSSLLAGQPYEQYF

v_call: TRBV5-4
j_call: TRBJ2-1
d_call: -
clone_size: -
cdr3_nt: TGTGCCAGCAGCTTTGCGGGGAGCTCCTACAATGAGCAGTTCTTC
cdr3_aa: CASSFAGSSYNEQFF

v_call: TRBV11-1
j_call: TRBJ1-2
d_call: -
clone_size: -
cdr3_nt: TGTGCCAGCAGCGAGGGTGGGGCTGGCTACACCTTC
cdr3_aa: CASSEGGAGYTF

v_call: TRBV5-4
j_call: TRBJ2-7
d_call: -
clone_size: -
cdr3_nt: TGTGCCAGCAGCTCTGGACTTCTGCCATCCTACGAGCAGTACTTC
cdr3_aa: CASSSGLLPSYEQYF

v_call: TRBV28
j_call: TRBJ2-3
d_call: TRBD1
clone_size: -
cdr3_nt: TGTGCCAGCAGTCCACAGGGGGCCATAAGCACAGATACGCAGTATTTT
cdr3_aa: CASSPQGAISTDTQYF

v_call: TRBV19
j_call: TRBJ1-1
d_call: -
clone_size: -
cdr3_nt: TGTGCCAGTAGTATAGATCACAGGACACCGAACACTGAAGCTTTCTTT
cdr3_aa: CASSIDHRTPNTEAFF

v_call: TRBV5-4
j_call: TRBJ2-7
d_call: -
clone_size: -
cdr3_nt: TGTGCCAGCAGCTTGATTGGTGCTAGCCCCTACGAGCAGTACTTC
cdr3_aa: CASSLIGASPYEQYF

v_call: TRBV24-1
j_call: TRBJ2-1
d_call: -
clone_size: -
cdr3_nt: TGTGCCACCAGTGATTCCGGGGGGCACAATGAGCAGTTCTTC
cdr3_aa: CATSDSGGHNEQFF